These 26 T cell receptor beta chains were all obtained from the same sample, sequenced in a study of T cell clonality in common variable immunodeficiency. Regarding the study as a whole: Common variable immunodeficiency TCR beta sequences reportedly had fewer deletions and N-nucleotide insertions.

Repertoires were generated with immunoSEQ multiplex PCR, while TCRdb's copy carries only in-frame clones and drops some. The table lists about 20,000 clones, with no singletons. The antigens for these receptors are not known. The sample comprised peripheral blood mononuclear cells. These receptors all come from a human donor with common variable immunodeficiency.

This clone came up a few times. This CDR3 reads CASSLMGGTQYF. The sequenced part of the CDR3 DNA is TGTGCCAGCAGCTTAATGGGGGGGACG. The chain combines TRBV7-3 with TRBJ2-3; 7 nucleotides line up with TRBD2. Read coverage stops 3 residues before the CDR3 terminus; the germline J gene supplies the remainder. CDR1 and CDR2 (germline): SGHTA, FQGTGA. This CDR3 has 12 amino acids.

As to this clone: The sequence runs out 3 residues before the end of the CDR3; the remainder is reconstructed from the germline J gene. The V and J genes are TRBV30 and TRBJ2-7; possibly TRBD1 for D (5 bases). Per the germline V gene, CDR1 is GTSNPN and CDR2 is SVGIG (reference sequence). Deletions cut 0 bases from V and 0 bases from J, with 6 bases between. This CDR3 is built from 13 residues. The CDR3 DNA, read in part, is TGTGCCTGGAGTGTGCAGGGCTCCTACGAG. Translated: CAWSVQGSYE. The CDR3 as a whole reads CAWSVQGSYEQYF.

As regards this clone: The read ends 3 residues early relative to the CDR3; the germline J gene fills the gap. J is TRBJ1-4 and V is TRBV19; D is perhaps TRBD1 (5 bases). This CDR3 comprises 14 residues. Germline values: CDR1 LNHDA, CDR2 SQIVND (reference sequence). V lost 6 bases, J lost 5 bases, and 13 bases lay in between. CDR3 region: CASSKLTENEKLFF. CDR3 DNA, as far as it was read: TGTGCCAGTAGCAAATTGACAGAAAATGAAAAA.

In its sample, this clone was seen a few times. The sequenced fragment ends 3 residues before the CDR3 boundary, so the rest is inferred from the germline J gene. J is TRBJ1-1 and V is TRBV19; D not certain. The CDR3 runs to 15 residues. Germline V gene data show CDR1 as LNHDA and CDR2 as SQIVND (reference sequence). V lost 3 bases, J lost 2 bases, and 13 bases lay in between. CDR3 protein: CASSMSFRVNTEAFF. The sequenced CDR3 bases are TGTGCCAGTAGTATGAGTTTTCGGGTTAACACTGAA.

This clone is medium-sized within its sample. Read data end 3 residues before the CDR3 end; the end is taken from the germline J gene. This chain uses TRBV5-4 with TRBJ2-2; D not certain. The CDR3 runs 13 residues. CDR1 and CDR2 from the germline V gene are SGHNT and YYREEE (reference sequence). Trimming took 6 bases from V and 4 from J, leaving 10 bases between them. CDR3 DNA (partial): TGTGCCAGCACCCCACTACCCACCGGGGAG. Translation gives CASTPLPTGE. The full CDR3 sequence reads CASTPLPTGELFF.

The CDR3 spells CASSSIYRGSYEQYF. The sequenced part of the CDR3 DNA is TGTGCCAGCAGCTCTATATACAGGGGCTCCTACGAG. The chain is built from TRBV7-2 and TRBJ2-7; 7 bases fit TRBD1. The DNA ends 3 residues before the CDR3 does, and the rest of the CDR3 is filled in from the germline J gene. CDR1 and CDR2 from the germline V gene are SGHTA and FQGNSA. J lost 0 bases, V lost 4 bases, and 6 bases had no gene match. CDR3 size: 15 residues.

Incomplete CDR3 DNA: TGTGCCAGCAGCTGGGACACCACTGAA. This gives the protein CASSWDTTE. The entire CDR3 sequence reads CASSWDTTEAFF. This chain joins TRBV7-9 and TRBJ1-1; TRBD1 is a possible D gene (6 bases). The CDR3 end is not reached by the read, which stops 3 residues before it; the germline J gene fills it in. Trimming shortened V by 4 bases and J by 4 bases, and 7 bases separated the two germline ends. The CDR3 is made up of 12 amino acids. The germline gives CDR1 SEHNR, CDR2 FQNEAQ (reference sequence). Full variable domain (missing parts from reference TRBV7-9 and TRBJ1-1): DTGVSQNPRHKITKRGQNVTFRCDPISEHNRLYWYRQTLGQGPEFLTYFQNEAQLEKSRLLSDRFSAERPKGSFSTLEIQRTEQGDSAMYLCASSWDTTEAFFGQGTRLTVV.

To note about this clone: The read is 3 residues too short to cover the CDR3 end, so that end is filled in from the germline J gene. The chain is built from TRBV7-2 and TRBJ1-4; D may be TRBD1 (6 bases). CDR3 length equals 15 residues. Germline V gene data show CDR1 as SGHTA and CDR2 as FQGNSA. V was clipped by 1 base and J by 8 bases, with 14 bases between them. CDR3 protein: CASSLVGAGEEKLFF. The CDR3 bases that were read are TGTGCCAGCAGCTTAGTAGGGGCAGGGGAAGAAAAA.

Note on this clone: The sequenced fragment ends 3 residues before the CDR3 boundary, so the rest is inferred from the germline J gene. The rearrangement joins TRBV19 to TRBJ1-2; D gene uncertain. The V gene's germline CDR1 is LNHDA and CDR2 SQIVND (reference sequence). V shed 3 bases and J shed 2 bases, with 10 bases lying between them. The CDR3 spans 14 residues. The sequenced part of the CDR3 DNA is TGTGCCAGTAGTATCCCCAGATACAACTATGGC. It encodes CASSIPRYNYG. The CDR3 as a whole reads CASSIPRYNYGYTF.

About this clone: The read ends 3 residues shy of where the CDR3 ends; the end is completed using the germline J gene. V is TRBV7-2 and J is TRBJ2-1, with a weak D call TRBD2 (5 bases). Germline lookup yields CDR1 SGHTA and CDR2 FQGNSA. This CDR3 is 15 amino acids long. The V and J ends lost 4 bases and 2 bases respectively, with 12 bases between them. The covered CDR3 bases are TGTGCCAGCAGCTCCGGACTCGAAGCCTACAATGAG. Encoded protein: CASSSGLEAYNE. The entire CDR3 reads CASSSGLEAYNEQFF. The full variable domain, completed using reference TRBV7-2 and TRBJ2-1, is GAGVSQSPSNKVTEKGKDVELRCDPISGHTALYWYRQSLGQGLEFLIYFQGNSAPDKSGLPSDRFSAERTGGSVSTLTIQRTQQEDSAVYLCASSSGLEAYNEQFFGPGTRLTVL.

Concerning this clone: The CDR3 goes on 3 residues after the read ends, and that part is filled in from the germline J gene. V gene TRBV18 combines with J gene TRBJ2-3; possibly TRBD2 for D (6 bases). Trimming removed 6 bases at V and 7 bases at J, with 20 bases between. The length of the CDR3 is 15 residues. The germline gives CDR1 KGHSH, CDR2 LQKENI. CDR3 sequence: CASSQAGGTGHTQYF. Partial CDR3 DNA: TGTGCCAGCTCCCAAGCCGGGGGAACCGGGCATACG.

To note about this clone: The read finishes 3 residues shy of the CDR3 end, and the germline J gene is used to complete it. The chain uses TRBV18 and TRBJ1-5; the D is unclear. The CDR3 extends over 17 amino acids. V was shortened by 2 bases and J by 3 bases, with 17 bases between the two germline ends. Germline CDR1 KGHSH, CDR2 LQKENI. The sequenced part of the CDR3 DNA is TGTGCCAGCTCACCATCTGGCAGGCCTCACGCCAATCAGCCC. Residues: CASSPSGRPHANQP. The whole CDR3 protein is CASSPSGRPHANQPQHF.

This clone was detected a few times. The read terminates 3 residues ahead of where the CDR3 ends, so the germline J gene completes it. V is TRBV7-2 and J is TRBJ1-2; possible D gene TRBD1, 5 bases. V dropped 4 bases and J dropped 3 bases, with 9 bases sitting between them. This CDR3 has 13 residues. Germline assignment: CDR1 SGHTA and CDR2 FQGNSA. The CDR3 bases that were read are TGTGCCAGCAGCTATCTAGGGGACTATGGC. Its protein is CASSYLGDYG. The whole CDR3 is CASSYLGDYGYTF.

For this clone: The read ends 3 residues early relative to the CDR3; the germline J gene fills the gap. The J gene is TRBJ2-1, the V gene TRBV6-2 or TRBV6-3; 7 nucleotides agree with TRBD2. V shed 2 bases, J shed 6 bases, and the junction held 7 bases outside the gene matches. The length of the CDR3 is 15 residues. Germline V gives CDR1 MNHEY, CDR2 SVGEGT. The CDR3 DNA, read in part, is TGTGCCAGCAGTTACCCTCGAGAGCGGGGCAATGAG. Translation gives CASSYPRERGNE. The whole CDR3 region reads CASSYPRERGNEQFF.

This clone was observed a handful of times. With the read ending 3 residues before the CDR3 end, the germline J gene is used to fill in that end. The J gene is TRBJ2-1, the V gene TRBV19, with 8 bases aligning to TRBD1. V trimming: 7 bases; J trimming: 6 bases; junction bases outside the gene matches: 8. The germline CDR1 and CDR2 sequences are LNHDA and SQIVND (reference sequence). This CDR3 comprises 14 residues. CDR3 DNA, as far as it was read: TGTGCCAGTAACACGGAGGACAGGGTCAATGAG. Translated: CASNTEDRVNE. The whole CDR3 is CASNTEDRVNEQFF.

To note about this clone: The sequence runs out 3 residues before the end of the CDR3; the remainder is reconstructed from the germline J gene. J is TRBJ1-1 and V is TRBV18; TRBD1 matches at 10 bases. Germline CDR1 reads KGHSH; CDR2 reads LQKENI. The length of the CDR3 is 15 residues. V lost 3 bases and J lost 0; bases outside the gene matches: 1. The CDR3 DNA, read in part, is TGTGCCAGCTCACCCGGGACAGGGGTGAACACTGAA. Translating it yields CASSPGTGVNTE. The whole CDR3 sequence reads CASSPGTGVNTEAFF.

There are a few counts of this clone. The read stops 3 residues short of the end of the CDR3; the missing end is completed from the germline J gene. The rearrangement uses TRBV18 and TRBJ2-6, with D maybe TRBD1 (5 bases). Germline V gene sequence: CDR1 KGHSH, CDR2 LQKENI. The CDR3 contains 17 residues. Trimming took 3 bases from V and 0 from J, leaving 12 bases between them. The CDR3 DNA, read in part, is TGTGCCAGCTCACCCGGGCAGGGTAACTCTGGGGCCAACGTC. Translating it yields CASSPGQGNSGANV. The full-length CDR3 reads as CASSPGQGNSGANVLTF.

By share, this clone ranks as medium-sized. Read sequence stops 3 residues before the CDR3 end, and the germline J gene provides the missing end. V and J are TRBV6-2 or TRBV6-3 and TRBJ2-5; 7 bases agree with TRBD2. CDR1 MNHEY and CDR2 SVGEGT come from the germline V gene. V trimming: 0 bases; J trimming: 1 base; junction bases outside the gene matches: 5. This CDR3 has 16 amino acids. Here the CDR3 reads CASSYSLGGGQETQYF. CDR3 DNA (partial): TGTGCCAGCAGTTACTCTTTGGGCGGGGGCCAAGAGACC.

Of note for this clone: The read terminates 3 residues before the CDR3 end, so the remaining end is supplied by the germline J gene. This rearrangement joins TRBV5-6 to TRBJ1-1, with a weak D call TRBD1 (6 bases). The CDR3 consists of 14 residues. CDR1 is SGHDT, CDR2 YYEEEE, per germline. Trimming removed 6 bases from V and 2 bases from J, with 14 bases in between. The CDR3 sequence is CASTPNRANTEAFF. CDR3 DNA (partial): TGTGCCAGCACCCCGAACAGGGCTAACACTGAA.

This clone was detected only a few times. CDR3 protein: CASSIATSETDTQYF. The DNA read from the CDR3 is TGTGCCAGTAGTATAGCGACTAGCGAAACAGATACG. The chain employs TRBV19 and TRBJ2-3; 8 positions agree with TRBD2. The read ends 3 residues before the CDR3 terminus; that terminus is restored from the germline J gene. CDR3 length: 15 amino acids. V trimming: 1 base; J trimming: 3 bases; junction bases outside the gene matches: 3. The germline V gene encodes CDR1 LNHDA and CDR2 SQIVND (reference sequence).

Notes on this clone: The read finishes 3 residues shy of the CDR3 end, and the germline J gene is used to complete it. The chain is built from TRBV18 and TRBJ1-2; 10 bases are a match to TRBD1. Looked up from germline, CDR1 is KGHSH and CDR2 is LQKENI. This CDR3 contains 15 residues. V was pared by 3 bases and J by 7 bases, with 8 bases of the junction left unmatched. The DNA read from the CDR3 is TGTGCCAGCTCACCCCAGGGACAGGGGATAAGTGGC. This codes for CASSPQGQGISG. The full CDR3 is CASSPQGQGISGYTF. The whole variable domain, remainder taken from reference TRBV18 and TRBJ1-2, is NAGVMQNPRHLVRRRGQEARLRCSPMKGHSHVYWYRQLPEEGLKFMVYLQKENIIDESGMPKERFSAEFPKEGPSILRIQQVVRGDSAAYFCASSPQGQGISGYTFGSGTRLTVV.

This clone was detected a few times. The read ends 3 residues shy of where the CDR3 ends; the end is completed using the germline J gene. The gene calls are TRBV18 and TRBJ2-3; no reliable D call. CDR1 and CDR2 (germline): KGHSH, LQKENI. The CDR3 sequence is 14 residues long. V shed 0 bases and J shed 8 bases, with 12 bases lying between them. The CDR3 protein is CASSPPSRKGTQYF. Partial CDR3 DNA: TGTGCCAGCTCACCACCGTCCAGGAAGGGTACG. Together with reference TRBV18 and TRBJ2-3, the CDR3 gives the full variable domain: NAGVMQNPRHLVRRRGQEARLRCSPMKGHSHVYWYRQLPEEGLKFMVYLQKENIIDESGMPKERFSAEFPKEGPSILRIQQVVRGDSAAYFCASSPPSRKGTQYFGPGTRLTVL.

The sequenced CDR3 bases are TGTGCCAGCAGTGTGTCCAGGGGCTACGAG. It is translated as CASSVSRGYE. The complete CDR3 protein is CASSVSRGYEQYF. The rearrangement links TRBV6-1 to TRBJ2-7; D is perhaps TRBD1 (6 bases). The read is 3 residues too short to cover the CDR3 end, so that end is filled in from the germline J gene. V was clipped by 4 bases and J by 3 bases, with 10 bases between them. CDR1 MNHNS and CDR2 SASEGT come from the germline V gene. The length of the CDR3 is 13 residues.

This clone was seen more than once but under ten times. The CDR3 goes on 3 residues after the read ends, and that part is filled in from the germline J gene. V gene TRBV18 combines with J gene TRBJ1-1; TRBD1 matches at 8 bases. The CDR3 is made up of 14 amino acids. CDR1 KGHSH and CDR2 LQKENI come from the germline V gene. The J segment lost 5 bases and the V segment lost 3 bases, leaving 5 bases of the junction unmatched. CDR3: CASSPRQGKTEAFF. CDR3 DNA (partial): TGTGCCAGCTCACCCAGACAGGGGAAGACTGAA.

With respect to this clone: The CDR3 end lies 3 residues beyond the end of the read and is filled in from the germline J gene. The rearrangement joins TRBV7-9 to TRBJ1-5, with D uncertain. The CDR3 sequence is 12 residues long. V dropped 3 bases and J dropped 7 bases, with 7 bases sitting between them. From germline, CDR1 is SEHNR and CDR2 FQNEAQ (reference sequence). CDR3 DNA, as far as it was read: TGTGCCAGCAGCTTCGACAAGCAGCCC. Residues: CASSFDKQP. The whole CDR3 protein is CASSFDKQPQHF.

For this clone: The CDR3 end is not reached by the read, which stops 3 residues before it; the germline J gene fills it in. V is TRBV7-9 and J is TRBJ2-7; 11 bases agree with TRBD2. Per germline, CDR1 SEHNR and CDR2 FQNEAQ (reference sequence). Trimming at V came to 10 bases and at J to 4 bases, leaving 6 bases not matched to a gene. There are 13 residues in the CDR3. The CDR3 loop is CATATSGSYEQYF. The DNA read from the CDR3 is TGTGCCACCGCTACTAGCGGGAGTTACGAG.